These 17 T cell receptor beta chains were all obtained from the same sample, sequenced in a study of read filtering for tumor transcriptome and immune sequencing. Molecular barcoded adaptors covering alpha/delta and beta/gamma chains were used on 400 ng RNA. From the reads, TCRdb called clonotypes with MiXCR, one entry per CDR3 protein. This sample yields 100,000 to 150,000 distinct CDR3 sequences, of which 10% to 15% are seen a single time; about 11% belongs to the top ten. Material: a population of CD138-negative cells sorted from bone marrow. Source of these receptors: a donor over 35 with multiple myeloma.

This clonotype was recorded many times. The genes are TRBV12-3 or TRBV12-4 and TRBJ1-1; D is ambiguous. The germline V and J ends were trimmed by 1 base and 4 bases, with 7 bases remaining between them. CDR3 length equals 13 residues. The CDR3 nucleotides are TGTGCCAGCAGTTTAGGGGCGACCACTGAAGCTTTCTTT. Protein sequence: CASSLGATTEAFF.

In its sample, this clonotype was seen many times. The chain has TRBV5-5 and TRBJ2-4; 7 bases match TRBD1. Trimming removed 1 base from V and 3 bases from J; junction bases left unmatched: 4. Germline CDR1 is SGHKS and CDR2 is YYEKEE (reference sequence). The CDR3 has 15 amino acids. As DNA, the CDR3 is TGTGCCAGCAGCTTGACAGGGGAGTACAAAAACATTCAGTACTTC. Residues: CASSLTGEYKNIQYF.

To note about this clonotype: Likely a read error: the CDR3 ends without its conserved phenylalanine or tryptophan. The gene calls are TRBV7-8 and TRBJ2-5; 7 positions match TRBD1. Germline lookup yields CDR1 SGHVS and CDR2 FQNEAQ. V dropped 8 bases and J dropped 2; count of bases not matched to a gene: 11. The CDR3 sequence is 15 residues long. CDR3 protein: CASVVVGTEQETQYC. CDR3 DNA: TGTGCCAGCGTGGTGGTCGGGACAGAGCAAGAGACCCAGTACTGC.

Ten or more counts support this clonotype. A read error may account for a junction end that differs from germline. The chain employs TRBV12-3 or TRBV12-4 and TRBJ1-1; weak D call: TRBD1 (6 bases). The CDR3 has 12 amino acids. In DNA form, the CDR3 reads TGTGCCAGTAGTTCCGGGACATTTGAAGCTTTCTTT. Amino acids: CASSSGTFEAFF.

This clonotype was observed at least ten times. This sequence joins TRBV7-9 and TRBJ1-4; TRBD1 matches at 10 bases. This CDR3 is built from 19 residues. The trim removed 5 bases at V and 4 bases at J, leaving 16 bases unmatched. Looked up from germline, CDR1 is SEHNR and CDR2 is FQNEAQ (reference sequence). The CDR3 sequence: CASSPNSGQGLMGNEKLFF. As DNA, the CDR3 is TGTGCCAGCAGCCCAAATTCGGGACAGGGGCTTATGGGTAATGAAAAACTGTTTTTT.

Remarks on this clonotype: This may come from a read error, since a much larger clone is one base off. The chain couples TRBV12-3 or TRBV12-4 to TRBJ2-6; no clear D gene. The CDR3 is made up of 14 amino acids. Deletions cut 4 bases from V and 2 bases from J, with 6 bases between. In nucleotides, the CDR3 is TGTGCCAGCAGTTGTAGAGCTGGGGCCAACGTCCTGACTTTC. Translation: CASSCRAGANVLTF.

This clonotype has a count of ten or more. This chain joins TRBV6-1 and TRBJ2-1; possibly TRBD1 for D (5 bases). This CDR3 is 13 amino acids long. V gave up 7 bases and J gave up 8 bases, with 15 bases separating them. CDR1 and CDR2 from the germline V gene are MNHNS and SASEGT. The CDR3: CASIYSGNDEQFF. The DNA of the CDR3 is TGTGCCAGCATCTATTCAGGGAACGATGAGCAGTTCTTC.

This clonotype was observed many times. The chain is built from TRBV5-1 and TRBJ2-7; weak D call: TRBD1 (5 bases). This CDR3 comprises 14 residues. Trimming left V 2 bases short and J 0 bases short, with 9 bases between. Per the germline V gene, CDR1 is SGHRS and CDR2 is YFSETQ. The CDR3 DNA is TGCGCCAGCAGCTTACAGGCTAGCTCCTACGAGCAGTACTTC. Its protein is CASSLQASSYEQYF.

Many counts were recorded for this clonotype. V usage is TRBV12-3 or TRBV12-4 and J usage is TRBJ2-7, with 10 bases fitting TRBD1. The CDR3 length is 13 residues. The ends lost 6 bases at V and 6 bases at J; junction bases unmatched: 5. The CDR3 DNA sequence: TGTGCCAGCAGGGCCCGGACAGGGGGCGAGCAGTACTTC. Amino acid sequence: CASRARTGGEQYF.

With regard to this clonotype: This may be a read error: a much more frequent sequence differs by one nucleotide. The chain employs TRBV19 and TRBJ2-6; D is unresolved. Trimming stripped 4 bases from V and 2 bases from J, with 12 bases between. Germline values: CDR1 LNHDA, CDR2 SQIVND (reference sequence). This CDR3 has 16 amino acids. CDR3 DNA sequence: TGTGCCAGTAGTACCGGACCGCCCACTGGGGCCAACGTCCTGACTTTC. Translation: CASSTGPPTGANVLTF.

This clonotype was detected ten times or more. V usage is TRBV4-1 and J usage is TRBJ2-5; the match to TRBD2 covers 11 bases. The CDR3 has 19 residues. Germline assignment: CDR1 MGHRA and CDR2 YSYEKL. The J segment lost 0 bases and the V segment lost 0 bases, leaving 9 bases of the junction unmatched. In DNA form, the CDR3 reads TGCGCCAGCAGCCAAGATTGGGCTAGCGGGGGGTACTACCAAGAGACCCAGTACTTC. It translates to CASSQDWASGGYYQETQYF.

Turning to this clonotype: A much larger clone lies a single base off, so this may be a read error. This sequence joins TRBV29-1 and TRBJ2-7, with a possible D match to TRBD1 (6 bases). This CDR3 is built from 13 residues. Per the germline V gene, CDR1 is SQVTM and CDR2 is ANQGSEA. The CDR3 DNA reads TGCAGCGTTGAAGGAACAGGGTTTTACGAGAAGTACTTC. Its protein is CSVEGTGFYEKYF.

This clonotype has more than one count but fewer than ten. This chain uses TRBV29-1 with TRBJ2-3; the D gene could be TRBD1 or TRBD2 (5 bases each). The CDR3 has 15 amino acids. The V gene lost 3 bases and the J gene lost 2 bases, with 15 bases spanning the gap. Germline V gene data show CDR1 as SQVTM and CDR2 as ANQGSEA. The CDR3 DNA follows: TGCAGCGTTGAGATCTCGGGGACCACCACAGATACGCAGTATTTT. Translating it yields CSVEISGTTTDTQYF.

In its sample, this clonotype was seen many times. This chain connects TRBV29-1 to TRBJ2-1, with 8 bases fitting TRBD1. Trimming at V came to 3 bases and at J to 1 base, leaving 5 bases not matched to a gene. The CDR3 consists of 15 residues. The germline V gene encodes CDR1 SQVTM and CDR2 ANQGSEA. CDR3 sequence reads: CSVDRDRSSYNEQFF. As DNA, the CDR3 is TGCAGCGTTGATCGGGACAGGTCTTCCTACAATGAGCAGTTCTTC.

This clonotype was seen repeatedly, ten times or more. The chain carries TRBV7-2 and TRBJ2-1, with 9 bases aligning to TRBD2. V dropped 2 bases and J dropped 5; count of bases not matched to a gene: 4. CDR1 and CDR2 from the germline V gene are SGHTA and FQGNSA. The CDR3 contains 15 residues. Here the CDR3 reads CASSLRGRAHNEQFF. DNA for the CDR3: TGTGCCAGCAGCTTACGCGGGAGGGCCCACAATGAGCAGTTCTTC.

This clonotype was counted between two and nine times. V and J are TRBV6-5 and TRBJ2-3; 7 nucleotides line up with TRBD2. The CDR3 is made up of 17 amino acids. Trimming took 0 bases from V and 2 from J; bases not matched to a gene: 8. Germline V gives CDR1 MNHEY, CDR2 SVGAGI. Here the CDR3 DNA reads TGTGCCAGCAGTTACTCTTCTAGCGGAGGGATCACAGATACGCAGTATTTT. Encoded protein: CASSYSSSGGITDTQYF.

This clonotype has a handful of counts. The chain employs TRBV11-2 and TRBJ2-2, with TRBD2 identical over 7 bases. Germline V gives CDR1 SGHAT, CDR2 FQNNGV. Trimming cost V 0 bases and J 6 bases; bases outside gene matches: 10. This CDR3 has 17 residues. The CDR3 nucleotides read TGTGCCAGCAGCTTAGATCTAAGACTAGCAATAGCCGGGGAGCTGTTTTTT. Translating gives CASSLDLRLAIAGELFF. Together with reference TRBV11-2 and TRBJ2-2, the CDR3 gives the full variable domain: EAGVAQSPRYKIIEKRQSVAFWCNPISGHATLYWYQQILGQGPKLLIQFQNNGVVDDSQLPKDRFSAERLKGVDSTLKIQPAKLEDSAVYLCASSLDLRLAIAGELFFGEGSRLTVL.